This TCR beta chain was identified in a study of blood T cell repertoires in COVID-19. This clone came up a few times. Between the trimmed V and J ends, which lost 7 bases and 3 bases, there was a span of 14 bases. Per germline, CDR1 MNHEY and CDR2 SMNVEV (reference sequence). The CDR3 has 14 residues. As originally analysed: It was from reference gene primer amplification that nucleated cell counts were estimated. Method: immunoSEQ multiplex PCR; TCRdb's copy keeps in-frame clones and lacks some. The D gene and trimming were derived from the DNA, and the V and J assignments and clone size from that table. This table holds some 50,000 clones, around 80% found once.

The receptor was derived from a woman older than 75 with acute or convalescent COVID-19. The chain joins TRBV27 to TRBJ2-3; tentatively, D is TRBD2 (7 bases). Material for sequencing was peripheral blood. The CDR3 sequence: CASTVGGRTDTQYF. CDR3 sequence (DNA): TGTGCCAGCACTGTGGGGGGGCGAACAGATACGCAGTATTTT.